This T cell receptor (beta chain) stems from a study of blood T cells in healthy people across ages. The CDR3 is 14 residues long. The V gene lost 4 bases and the J gene lost 2 bases, with 11 bases spanning the gap. The germline gives CDR1 LNHNV, CDR2 YYDKDF (reference sequence). Next came a second PCR, run for about 6 to 11 cycles, which used a sample-barcoded 5' primer along with a J-beta primer mix. Tagging of each cDNA molecule was performed by a template-switch adaptor with 12 random nucleotides. MiXCR was run by TCRdb on the 5' RACE reads, yielding one entry per CDR3 protein. The sample lists roughly 1.6 million distinct CDR3 sequences, 34% occurring once. Donors gave 8.5 to 10 milliliters of peripheral blood apiece.

The TCR originated in a woman in her 30s in good health. The V and J genes are TRBV15 and TRBJ1-1; possible D gene TRBD1, 5 bases. Material: blood. The chain's CDR3 is CATSTGVHNTEAFF. CDR3 DNA: TGTGCCACCAGCACGGGGGTTCATAACACTGAAGCTTTCTTT. Variable domain in full (rest from reference TRBV15 and TRBJ1-1): DAMVIQNPRYQVTQFGKPVTLSCSQTLNHNVMYWYQQKSSQAPKLLFHYYDKDFNNEADTPDNFQSRRPNTSFCFLDIRSPGLGDTAMYLCATSTGVHNTEAFFGQGTRLTVV.